This T cell receptor (beta chain) comes out of a study of patients and donors after allogeneic stem cell transplantation. TCRdb re-derived calls from the RT-PCR reads in MiXCR, one entry per CDR3 protein. The sample lists about 960,000 distinct CDR3 sequences, roughly 18% seen once, with 5% to 6.5% in the top ten. This clonotype was counted a few times. Germline CDR1 reads SGDLS; CDR2 reads YYNGEE. V lost 3 bases to trimming and J lost 6 bases, with 13 bases between them. The CDR3 contains 13 residues. The chain has TRBV9 and TRBJ2-7; TRBD2 is a possible D gene (5 bases). What was sequenced was blood, either unsorted or a sorted T cell fraction (not recorded which). The sequence came from a human donor who was either an allogeneic HSCT recipient or a stem cell or donor lymphocyte infusion donor (not recorded which). It is not recorded whose cells these are; they may come from a transplant donor. The CDR3 protein is CASSDGRGTEQYF. The CDR3 DNA is TGTGCCAGCAGCGATGGACGGGGAACCGAGCAGTACTTC.